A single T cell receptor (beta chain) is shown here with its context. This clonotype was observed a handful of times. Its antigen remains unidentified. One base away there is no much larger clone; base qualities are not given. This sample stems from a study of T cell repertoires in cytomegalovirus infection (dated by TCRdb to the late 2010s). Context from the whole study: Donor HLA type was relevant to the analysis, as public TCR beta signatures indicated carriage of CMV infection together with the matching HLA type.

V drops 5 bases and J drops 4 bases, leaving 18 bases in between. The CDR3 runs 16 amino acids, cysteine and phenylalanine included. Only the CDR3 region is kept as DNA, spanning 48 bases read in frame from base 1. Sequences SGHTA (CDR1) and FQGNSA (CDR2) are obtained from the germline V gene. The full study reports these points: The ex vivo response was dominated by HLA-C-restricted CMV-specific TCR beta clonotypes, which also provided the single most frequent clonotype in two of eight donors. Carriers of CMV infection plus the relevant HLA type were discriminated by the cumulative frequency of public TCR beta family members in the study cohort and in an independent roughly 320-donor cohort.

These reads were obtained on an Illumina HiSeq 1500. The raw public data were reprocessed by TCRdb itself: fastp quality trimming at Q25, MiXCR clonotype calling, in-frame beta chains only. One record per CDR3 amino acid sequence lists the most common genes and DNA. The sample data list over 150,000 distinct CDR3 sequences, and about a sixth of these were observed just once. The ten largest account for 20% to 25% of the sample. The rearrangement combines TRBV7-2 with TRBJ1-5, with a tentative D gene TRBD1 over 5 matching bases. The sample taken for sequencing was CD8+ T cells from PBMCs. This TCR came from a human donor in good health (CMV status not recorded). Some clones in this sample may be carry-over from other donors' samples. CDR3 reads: CASSPGLGPLNQPQHF. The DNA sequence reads TGTGCCAGCAGCCCAGGACTGGGGCCTCTGAATCAGCCCCAGCATTTT.